One and the same sample provided the 24 T cell receptor beta chains below, sequenced in a study of OX40 agonist ivuxolimab in advanced cancers. The repertoire was sequenced with immunoSEQ multiplex PCR; TCRdb's copy has only in-frame clones and lacks some. Of under 150,000 clones in the sample, 90% were seen once. This material consisted of CD4+ or CD8+ T cells sorted from blood, taken in a trial of the OX40 agonist ivuxolimab. These receptors all come from an adult with an advanced solid tumor such as melanoma, head and neck, liver or kidney cancer.

The CDR3 sequence: CASSPRGGGEQFF. The CDR3 DNA follows: TGTGCCAGCAGTCCAAGGGGGGGCGGTGAGCAGTTCTTC. J is TRBJ2-1 and V is TRBV6-5; possible D gene TRBD2, 7 bases. Germline V gene sequence: CDR1 MNHEY, CDR2 SVGAGI. Deletions cut 5 bases from V and 9 bases from J, with 14 bases between. This CDR3 has 13 amino acids.

This clone occurred once. This sequence joins TRBV27 and TRBJ2-7; TRBD1 aligns across 7 bases. The CDR3 totals 15 residues. Trimming removed 6 bases from V and 4 bases from J; junction bases left unmatched: 12. Looked up from germline, CDR1 is MNHEY and CDR2 is SMNVEV (reference sequence). CDR3 DNA: TGTGCCAGCAGGGCCCCTCAACAGGGGATTTACGAGCAGTACTTC. It translates to CASRAPQQGIYEQYF.

This clone has only one observation. The chain has TRBV5-1 and TRBJ2-1; the D is unclear. Germline CDR1 and CDR2: SGHRS and YFSETQ. The CDR3 loop spans 13 amino acids. Trimming removed 4 bases from V and 8 bases from J, with 13 bases in between. The CDR3, as DNA: TGCGCCAGCAGCAGACAACCCCGGGATGAGCAGTTCTTC. Amino acids: CASSRQPRDEQFF.

This clone appeared a single time. The chain employs TRBV9 and TRBJ2-7; 8 bases align to TRBD1. Germline lookup yields CDR1 SGDLS and CDR2 YYNGEE. CDR3 length equals 13 residues. Trimming at V came to 7 bases and at J to 7 bases, leaving 10 bases not matched to a gene. CDR3 DNA sequence: TGTGCCAGCGCCATGACAGGGGCGGGGGAGCAGTACTTC. It specifies CASAMTGAGEQYF.

The chain carries TRBV28 and TRBJ2-7; tentative D call: TRBD2 (6 bases). The germline V and J ends were trimmed by 8 bases and 5 bases, with 13 bases remaining between them. The CDR3 length is 12 residues. Germline CDR1 and CDR2: MDHEN and SYDVKM. The DNA for the CDR3 is TGTGCCAGCGGCTCTAGCGCGGACGAGCAGTACTTC. As protein: CASGSSADEQYF.

The rearrangement joins TRBV28 to TRBJ1-1; D is unclear. The V gene lost 6 bases and the J gene lost 1 base, with 9 bases spanning the gap. This CDR3 has 13 residues. CDR1 is MDHEN, CDR2 SYDVKM, per germline. This CDR3 reads CASRPDTNTEAFF. As DNA, the CDR3 is TGTGCCAGCAGACCTGATACGAACACTGAAGCTTTCTTT.

This clone was found a few times. V usage is TRBV20-1 and J usage is TRBJ1-4, with D unresolved. V shed 0 bases and J shed 8 bases, with 4 bases lying between them. CDR3 length: 11 amino acids. Germline lookup yields CDR1 DFQATT and CDR2 SNEGSKA (reference sequence). The CDR3 here is CSARDWEKLFF. DNA of the CDR3: TGCAGTGCTAGAGACTGGGAAAAACTGTTTTTT.

In this sample, this clone turned up a few times. The chain uses TRBV19 and TRBJ2-7; tentative D call: TRBD2 (5 bases). V was pared by 7 bases and J by 0 bases, with 16 bases between. Germline lookup yields CDR1 LNHDA and CDR2 SQIVND (reference sequence). CDR3 length: 15 amino acids. CDR3 residues: CASTPGYEPSYEQYF. The CDR3 bases are TGTGCCAGTACACCGGGATACGAACCCTCCTACGAGCAGTACTTC.

The chain carries TRBV19 and TRBJ2-7, with 9 bases matching TRBD2. The CDR3 loop spans 14 amino acids. Germline V CDR1 and CDR2: LNHDA, SQIVND (reference sequence). The J segment lost 4 bases and the V segment lost 7 bases, leaving 8 bases of the junction unmatched. The CDR3 loop reads CASKGAGGPYEQYF. The CDR3 DNA is TGTGCCAGTAAAGGGGCGGGAGGGCCGTACGAGCAGTACTTC.

The chain is built from TRBV10-3 and TRBJ1-6, with unresolved D. This CDR3 region has 13 residues. The germline V gene encodes CDR1 ENHRY and CDR2 SYGVKD. The germline V and J ends were trimmed by 7 bases and 14 bases, with 18 bases remaining between them. CDR3 amino acids: CAITHSPGATLHF. The CDR3 region has the DNA TGTGCCATCACTCATAGTCCGGGTGCTACCCTCCACTTT.

The chain recombines TRBV4-2 with TRBJ1-4; 10 bases map to TRBD1. The CDR3 covers 16 residues. J was trimmed by 7 bases and V by 1 base; bases with no gene match: 6. Germline V gene lookup returns CDR1 LGHNA and CDR2 YNFKEQ. CDR3: CASSQADRGQGEKLFF. The CDR3 bases are TGTGCCAGCAGCCAAGCCGACAGGGGGCAGGGTGAAAAACTGTTTTTT.

The chain uses TRBV4-2 and TRBJ2-1; 9 bases are shared with TRBD2. The CDR3 is 16 residues long. CDR1 is LGHNA, CDR2 YNFKEQ, per germline. J gave up 8 bases and V 1 base, and 9 bases lay outside the gene matches. CDR3 nucleotides: TGTGCCAGCAGCCAAGTAATAGCGGGAGCAATCGATGAGCAGTTCTTC. Translated: CASSQVIAGAIDEQFF.

This clone appeared a single time. The rearrangement uses TRBV9 and TRBJ1-4; perhaps TRBD1 as D (5 bases). Looked up from germline, CDR1 is SGDLS and CDR2 is YYNGEE. V lost 0 bases and J 5 bases, leaving 8 bases between the germline ends. The CDR3 extends over 14 amino acids. The CDR3 DNA is TGTGCCAGCAGCGTAGGACAGTCCAATGAAAAACTGTTTTTT. Protein product: CASSVGQSNEKLFF.

This rearrangement joins TRBV19 to TRBJ2-5, with TRBD2 identical over 11 bases. Per the germline V gene, CDR1 is LNHDA and CDR2 is SQIVND (reference sequence). V gave up 7 bases and J gave up 5 bases; unmatched junction bases: 9. The CDR3 runs 15 residues. CDR3 in amino acids: CASTFGSGRGETQYF. The CDR3 region has the DNA TGTGCCAGTACATTCGGTAGCGGGAGGGGTGAGACCCAGTACTTC. The full variable domain, in which reference TRBV19 and TRBJ2-5 provide the parts outside the CDR3, is DGGITQSPKYLFRKEGQNVTLSCEQNLNHDAMYWYRQDPGQGLRLIYYSQIVNDFQKGDIAEGYSVSREKKESFPLTVTSAQKNPTAFYLCASTFGSGRGETQYFGPGTRLLVL.

The chain uses TRBV9 and TRBJ2-1; 12 bases are shared with TRBD2. The CDR3 extends over 15 amino acids. CDR1 and CDR2 from the germline V gene are SGDLS and YYNGEE. J was trimmed by 2 bases and V by 4 bases; bases with no gene match: 1. CDR3 sequence reads: CASSRLAGAYNEQFF. CDR3 DNA sequence: TGTGCCAGCAGCCGACTAGCGGGAGCCTACAATGAGCAGTTCTTC.

The chain couples TRBV12-5 to TRBJ2-3; D is ambiguous. Germline CDR1 is LGHNT and CDR2 is FRNRAP. Trimming removed 7 bases at V and 1 base at J, with 27 bases between. This CDR3 is 19 amino acids long. The CDR3 loop reads CASAPPGRLLQLGTDTQYF. For the CDR3, the DNA is TGTGCTAGTGCCCCACCTGGTCGGTTACTCCAACTCGGCACAGATACGCAGTATTTT. The entire variable domain, with the rest obtained from reference TRBV12-5 and TRBJ2-3, is as follows: DARVTQTPRHKVTEMGQEVTMRCQPILGHNTVFWYRQTMMQGLELLAYFRNRAPLDDSGMPKDRFSAEMPDATLATLKIQPSEPRDSAVYFCASAPPGRLLQLGTDTQYFGPGTRLTVL.

The chain links TRBV7-8 to TRBJ1-3; no reliable D call. CDR3 length: 15 residues. Deletions cut 2 bases from V and 0 bases from J, with 8 bases between. Germline V gene lookup returns CDR1 SGHVS and CDR2 FQNEAQ. The CDR3 coding sequence is TGTGCCAGCAGCTTAATGGCCTCCTCTGGAAACACCATATATTTT. It translates to CASSLMASSGNTIYF.

V gene TRBV28 combines with J gene TRBJ1-1; D is uncertain. Looked up from germline, CDR1 is MDHEN and CDR2 is SYDVKM. CDR3 length: 14 residues. V lost 5 bases, J lost 0 bases, and 10 bases lay in between. CDR3 nucleotide sequence: TGTGCCAGCAGTACAATAAGAGTGAACACTGAAGCTTTCTTT. It codes for CASSTIRVNTEAFF.

V usage is TRBV29-1 and J usage is TRBJ2-7; 8 positions match TRBD1. CDR3 length: 14 residues. CDR1 and CDR2 (germline): SQVTM, ANQGSEA. The V and J ends lost 4 bases and 0 bases, in that order; junction bases with no gene match: 5. CDR3 coding DNA: TGCAGCGTTGGGTCGGGACAGGTCTCCTACGAGCAGTACTTC. It yields the protein CSVGSGQVSYEQYF.

The gene calls are TRBV5-6 and TRBJ2-7; D is uncertain. Between the trimmed V and J ends, which lost 0 bases and 2 bases, there was a span of 18 bases. The CDR3 is 17 amino acids. The germline V gene has CDR1 SGHDT and CDR2 YYEEEE. The CDR3 reads CASSLVSSAVGAYEQYF. The CDR3, as DNA: TGTGCCAGCAGCTTGGTTTCGTCGGCAGTGGGCGCCTACGAGCAGTACTTC.

V gene TRBV5-1 combines with J gene TRBJ2-1; D perhaps matches TRBD1 (6 bases). The V gene lost 3 bases and the J gene lost 0 bases, with 10 bases spanning the gap. This CDR3 is built from 15 residues. Germline V gene lookup returns CDR1 SGHRS and CDR2 YFSETQ. CDR3 sequence reads: CASSSDSNSYNEQFF. CDR3 sequence (DNA): TGCGCCAGCAGCTCGGACAGTAACTCCTACAATGAGCAGTTCTTC.

The V gene is TRBV5-1, the J gene TRBJ2-1, with 10 bases lining up with TRBD2. The V gene end was trimmed by 1 base and the J gene end by 8 bases; junction bases not matched to a gene: 3. The CDR3 is 14 amino acids. Germline-derived CDR1 and CDR2 are SGHRS and YFSETQ. The CDR3: CASSLPSGSDEQFF. The CDR3 DNA reads as TGCGCCAGCAGCTTGCCTAGCGGGAGTGATGAGCAGTTCTTC. The variable domain in full, completed from reference TRBV5-1 and TRBJ2-1, reads KAGVTQTPRYLIKTRGQQVTLSCSPISGHRSVSWYQQTPGQGLQFLFEYFSETQRNKGNFPGRFSGRQFSNSRSEMNVSTLELGDSALYLCASSLPSGSDEQFFGPGTRLTVL.

The gene calls are TRBV18 and TRBJ1-1; 7 nucleotides align to TRBD1. The V segment lost 1 base and the J segment 7 bases; nucleotides outside the gene matches: 3. CDR1 and CDR2 (germline): KGHSH, LQKENI. The CDR3 is 13 residues long. The CDR3 reads CASSPQGALEAFF. DNA for the CDR3: TGTGCCAGCTCACCACAGGGGGCCCTTGAAGCTTTCTTT. The full variable domain, with the rest looked up from reference TRBV18 and TRBJ1-1, is NAGVMQNPRHLVRRRGQEARLRCSPMKGHSHVYWYRQLPEEGLKFMVYLQKENIIDESGMPKERFSAEFPKEGPSILRIQQVVRGDSAAYFCASSPQGALEAFFGQGTRLTVV.

This chain links TRBV2 with TRBJ2-7, with 12 positions matching TRBD2. The CDR3 runs to 16 residues. The junction had 9 bases not matched to a gene; V was cut back by 6 bases and J by 3 bases. Per germline, CDR1 SNHLY and CDR2 FYNNEI. CDR3 DNA sequence: TGTGCCAGCAGAGAAAGACTAGCGGGAGTGCTCTACGAGCAGTACTTC. Translation gives CASRERLAGVLYEQYF.